What follows are 26 T cell receptor beta chains derived from one specimen sequenced in a study of CD8+CD57+ T cells in acquired aplastic anemia. Genomic DNA, the template, was used for profiling of the TCR beta VDJ and CDR3. Via MiXCR, TCRdb re-called the reads, giving one row per CDR3 protein. Of 200,000 or so distinct CDR3 sequences listed, 48% were seen once; the top ten hold about 8.8%. Only patients with CD8+CD57+ cell expansion on flow cytometry were chosen for sequencing. What was sequenced was sorted CD4+, CD8+, or CD8+CD57+ T cells (not recorded which) from PBMCs. These receptors came from a human donor with aplastic anemia.

The V gene is TRBV2, the J gene TRBJ1-4; TRBD1 agrees at 7 bases. Germline lookup yields CDR1 SNHLY and CDR2 FYNNEI. Trimming removed 2 bases from V and 11 bases from J; junction bases left unmatched: 8. The CDR3 is made up of 14 amino acids. The CDR3 here is CASSERQTGEKLFF. The CDR3, as DNA: TGTGCCAGCAGTGAACGGCAAACAGGGGAGAAACTGTTTTTT.

The chain recombines TRBV20-1 with TRBJ1-6; D gene unclear. CDR1 is DFQATT, CDR2 SNEGSKA, per germline (reference sequence). V was trimmed by 6 bases and J by 10 bases, leaving 16 bases between them. The CDR3 has 13 amino acids. CDR3 DNA sequence: TGCAGTGCCCTCACGGGCCCGGGGTCACCCCTCCACTTT. The encoded protein is CSALTGPGSPLHF.

The J gene is TRBJ1-2, the V gene TRBV12-3 or TRBV12-4; TRBD1 might be the D (5 bases). Trimming shortened V by 1 base and J by 7 bases, and 13 bases separated the two germline ends. This CDR3 spans 14 amino acids. This CDR3 reads CASSLVAGKGGYTF. As DNA, the CDR3 is TGTGCCAGCAGTTTAGTGGCAGGGAAAGGTGGCTACACCTTC.

The rearrangement uses TRBV2 and TRBJ1-1; 7 bases are shared with TRBD1. The CDR3 consists of 13 residues. Germline V gene data show CDR1 as SNHLY and CDR2 as FYNNEI. With V trimmed by 9 bases and J by 0 bases, 4 bases remained unmatched. For the CDR3, the DNA is TGTGCCAGTGCGACAGGGTTGAACACTGAAGCTTTCTTT. This sequence encodes CASATGLNTEAFF.

In its sample, this clonotype was seen many times. The genes are TRBV5-8 and TRBJ1-1, with D possibly being TRBD1 (5 bases). Trimming shortened V by 4 bases and J by 7 bases, and 8 bases separated the two germline ends. The CDR3 sequence is 11 residues long. The germline V gene has CDR1 SGHTS and CDR2 YDEGEE. CDR3 region: CASSRDGEAFF. The CDR3 coding sequence is TGTGCCAGCAGCCGGGACGGTGAAGCTTTCTTT.

Concerning this clonotype itself: A read error is likely, as this CDR3 ends without the conserved phenylalanine or tryptophan. This rearrangement joins TRBV19 to TRBJ1-5; D not resolved. The CDR3 spans 14 residues. With 3 bases removed from V and 1 base from J, the gap between germline ends came to 7 bases. Germline V gene data show CDR1 as LNHDA and CDR2 as SQIVND (reference sequence). CDR3 amino acids: CASSIEGSNQPQHS. The CDR3 nucleotides read TGTGCCAGTAGTATCGAAGGAAGCAATCAGCCCCAGCATTCT.

In its sample, this clonotype was seen many times. Since a much larger clone is just one base distant, this may be a read error. This chain joins TRBV10-3 and TRBJ2-2; D may match TRBD1 or TRBD2 (5 bases each). The V gene's germline CDR1 is ENHRY and CDR2 SYGVKD. V lost 11 bases and J 0 bases, leaving 13 bases between the germline ends. CDR3 length equals 14 residues. The CDR3 DNA follows: TGTGCCGTTTTCCGGGACGCGAACACCGGGGAGCTGTTTTTT. Translated: CAVFRDANTGELFF.

This clonotype was found many times. One end of the junction is discordant with germline, which a read error may explain. The chain carries TRBV13 and TRBJ2-7; TRBD1 aligns across 11 bases. In germline, CDR1 is PRHDT, CDR2 FYEKMQ (reference sequence). There are 20 residues in the CDR3. The CDR3 protein is CASSLGPGQGDYYSAYEQYF. The CDR3 nucleotides are TGTGCCAGCAGCCTAGGGCCGGGACAGGGGGATTACTACTCCGCCTACGAGCAGTACTTC.

This clonotype has ten or more counts. CDR3 in amino acids: CASSPQGKENTIYF. The CDR3 DNA follows: TGCGCCAGCAGCCCGCAGGGCAAGGAAAACACCATATATTTT. V usage is TRBV5-1 and J usage is TRBJ1-3; tentatively, D is TRBD1 (5 bases). The CDR3 sequence is 14 residues long. Looked up from germline, CDR1 is SGHRS and CDR2 is YFSETQ. V lost 4 bases and J lost 6, with 14 bases in between.

The CDR3 spells CASRAGLAGILSSYNEQFF. CDR3 DNA sequence: TGTGCCAGCAGGGCGGGACTAGCGGGGATCCTGAGCTCCTACAATGAGCAGTTCTTC. The chain is built from TRBV11-1 and TRBJ2-1, with 13 bases matching TRBD2. The V gene's germline CDR1 is SGHAT and CDR2 FQDESV (reference sequence). The CDR3 is 19 amino acids. With 6 bases clipped from V and 0 bases from J, the junction kept 11 bases outside the gene matches.

The chain combines TRBV6-1 with TRBJ2-7; maybe TRBD1 (6 bases). The CDR3 extends over 13 amino acids. Germline V CDR1 and CDR2: MNHNS, SASEGT. V was cut by 6 bases and J by 5 bases, with 14 bases left in between. This CDR3 reads CASRPTGSNEQYF. The CDR3 bases are TGTGCCAGCAGGCCCACAGGGAGTAACGAGCAGTACTTC.

This clonotype has a count of ten or more. The chain links TRBV6-1 to TRBJ1-2; D is unclear. The CDR3 is 13 amino acids. The V gene's germline CDR1 is MNHNS and CDR2 SASEGT. V was pared by 6 bases and J by 3 bases, with 11 bases between. CDR3 residues: CASSPHKYYGYTF. CDR3 DNA: TGTGCCAGCAGCCCCCACAAATACTATGGCTACACCTTC.

This clonotype showed up many times. This rearrangement joins TRBV5-1 to TRBJ1-5; TRBD1 might be the D (6 bases). This CDR3 contains 13 residues. Trimming pared 3 bases from V and 4 bases from J, leaving 8 bases between. Germline V gene sequence: CDR1 SGHRS, CDR2 YFSETQ. The chain's CDR3 is CASSYGQNQPQHF. The CDR3 DNA follows: TGCGCCAGCAGCTACGGACAGAATCAGCCCCAGCATTTT.

At least ten counts were recorded for this clonotype. The rearrangement links TRBV12-3 or TRBV12-4 to TRBJ2-3; D call uncertain. V lost 8 bases to trimming and J lost 2 bases, with 20 bases between them. The CDR3 has 16 residues. For the CDR3, the DNA is TGTGCCAGCGGGTTAGGGCGCCAGAGCCTCACAGATACGCAGTATTTT. Translated: CASGLGRQSLTDTQYF.

Comment on this clonotype: The conserved phenylalanine or tryptophan normally closing the CDR3 is absent here, so this likely arose from a read error. The chain carries TRBV25-1 and TRBJ2-1; maybe TRBD2 (6 bases). V was trimmed by 2 bases and J by 3 bases, leaving 17 bases between them. CDR1 and CDR2 (germline): MGHDK, SYGVNS. The CDR3 is made up of 17 amino acids. The CDR3 reads CASSERRGRANYNEQFL. The CDR3 nucleotides are TGTGCCAGCAGTGAAAGGAGGGGTCGGGCTAACTACAATGAGCAGTTCCTC.

The chain couples TRBV24-1 to TRBJ1-1, with 10 nucleotides matching TRBD1. The CDR3 covers 14 residues. Germline loops: CDR1 KGHDR, CDR2 SFDVKD. After removal of 6 bases from V and 4 bases from J, the junction contained 4 bases not matched to a gene. The CDR3 bases are TGTGCCACCAGTAAGGGACAGGGGATCACTGAAGCTTTCTTT. This encodes CATSKGQGITEAFF.

The genes are TRBV20-1 and TRBJ2-7, with 7 bases that match TRBD2. The CDR3 extends over 13 amino acids. V gave up 6 bases and J gave up 2 bases; unmatched junction bases: 7. Germline V gives CDR1 DFQATT, CDR2 SNEGSKA (reference sequence). CDR3 sequence reads: CSAVGGKPYEQYF. CDR3 nucleotides: TGCAGTGCAGTCGGGGGGAAGCCCTACGAGCAGTACTTC.

The sample holds many counts of this clonotype. This chain joins TRBV2 and TRBJ2-5, with 9 bases fitting TRBD1. This CDR3 has 14 amino acids. Germline V CDR1 and CDR2: SNHLY, FYNNEI. Unmatched junction bases numbered 5, after V lost 5 bases and J lost 4 bases. CDR3 sequence (DNA): TGTGCCAGCAGTCAACAGGGGGCCGGAGAGACCCAGTACTTC. Amino acid sequence: CASSQQGAGETQYF.

To note about this clonotype: The junction does not match germline at one end; this may be a read error. This chain joins TRBV5-5 and TRBJ1-4; maybe TRBD1 (6 bases). Per the germline V gene, CDR1 is SGHKS and CDR2 is YYEKEE (reference sequence). The CDR3 is 14 residues long. The chain's CDR3 is CASSYGQPNERLFF. For the CDR3, the DNA is TGTGCCAGCAGCTACGGACAGCCTAATGAAAGACTGTTTTTT.

With regard to this clonotype: This could be a read error, since a much larger clone is one nucleotide away. V is TRBV5-1 and J is TRBJ2-5; the D call may be TRBD1 or TRBD2 (6 bases each). V shed 3 bases and J shed 9 bases, with 21 bases lying between them. Germline CDR1 SGHRS, CDR2 YFSETQ. The CDR3 runs 15 residues. CDR3 coding DNA: TGCGCCAGCAGCTACGGGACATCTCTGGGGGAGGCCCAGTACTTC. This translates into CASSYGTSLGEAQYF.

This clonotype was counted ten times or more. The chain couples TRBV24-1 to TRBJ2-1; tentatively, D is TRBD1 (5 bases). This CDR3 has 19 amino acids. Germline loops: CDR1 KGHDR, CDR2 SFDVKD. Trimming stripped 5 bases from V and 4 bases from J, with 26 bases between. CDR3 protein: CATSAHRQGGSLAYNEQFF. CDR3 DNA sequence: TGTGCCACCAGTGCCCACCGGCAGGGTGGGTCCCTTGCGTACAATGAGCAGTTCTTC.

A remark on this clonotype: Given a much more abundant clone one base away, this may be a read error. The CDR3 does not end in the conserved phenylalanine or tryptophan, so this is likely a read error. The chain employs TRBV7-6 and TRBJ2-5, with TRBD2 matching over 8 bases. The CDR3 spans 14 residues. V lost 8 bases to trimming and J lost 4 bases; unmatched junction nucleotides: 9. Germline CDR1 reads SGHVS; CDR2 reads FNYEAQ. The CDR3: CASSPPGRAETQYL. CDR3 nucleotide sequence: TGTGCCAGCTCACCTCCCGGGAGGGCAGAGACCCAGTACCTC.

As concerns this clonotype: One junction end disagrees with the germline gene, perhaps due to a read error. V and J are TRBV10-3 and TRBJ2-2; D is uncertain. Germline values: CDR1 ENHRY, CDR2 SYGVKD. This CDR3 comprises 14 residues. The CDR3 nucleotides are TGTGCCATCCAACCCGCTCTGAACACCGAGGAGCTGCTTTTT. The encoded protein is CAIQPALNTEELLF.

The chain is built from TRBV6-5 and TRBJ2-7; TRBD1 matches at 7 bases. The CDR3 has 14 amino acids. J gave up 4 bases and V 0 bases, and 3 bases lay outside the gene matches. Germline lookup yields CDR1 MNHEY and CDR2 SVGAGI. Written as DNA, the CDR3 is TGTGCCAGCAGTTACTCGACAGGGACATACGAGCAGTACTTC. It encodes CASSYSTGTYEQYF.

This clonotype was seen repeatedly, ten times or more. V usage is TRBV20-1 and J usage is TRBJ1-5; a weak D match, TRBD1 (6 bases). Germline CDR1 reads DFQATT; CDR2 reads SNEGSKA (reference sequence). Trimming cost V 3 bases and J 4 bases, with 22 bases left between them. The CDR3 extends over 17 amino acids. CDR3 nucleotides: TGCAGTGCTAGGGCCCGGTTGAGGGGGGCGCTGAATCAGCCCCAGCATTTT. This codes for CSARARLRGALNQPQHF.

J is TRBJ2-3 and V is TRBV29-1; D is perhaps TRBD1 or TRBD2 (5 bases each). The ends were cut back, 4 bases at V and 5 bases at J, with 10 bases in the middle. This CDR3 region has 12 residues. Germline CDR1 SQVTM, CDR2 ANQGSEA. The CDR3 nucleotides read TGCAGCGTTGGCAGGGAGAGAGATACGCAGTATTTT. Protein: CSVGRERDTQYF.